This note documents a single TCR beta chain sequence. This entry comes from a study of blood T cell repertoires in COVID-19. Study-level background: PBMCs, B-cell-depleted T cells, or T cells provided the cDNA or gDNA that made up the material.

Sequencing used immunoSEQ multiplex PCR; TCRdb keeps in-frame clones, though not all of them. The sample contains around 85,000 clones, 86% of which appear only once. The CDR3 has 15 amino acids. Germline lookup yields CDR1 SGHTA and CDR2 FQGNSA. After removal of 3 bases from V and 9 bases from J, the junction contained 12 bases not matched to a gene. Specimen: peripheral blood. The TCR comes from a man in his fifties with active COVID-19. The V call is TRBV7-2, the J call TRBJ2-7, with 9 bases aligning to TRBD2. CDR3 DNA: TGTGCCAGCAGCTTGACTAGCGGCCCCGAATGGGGGCAGTACTTC. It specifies CASSLTSGPEWGQYF.